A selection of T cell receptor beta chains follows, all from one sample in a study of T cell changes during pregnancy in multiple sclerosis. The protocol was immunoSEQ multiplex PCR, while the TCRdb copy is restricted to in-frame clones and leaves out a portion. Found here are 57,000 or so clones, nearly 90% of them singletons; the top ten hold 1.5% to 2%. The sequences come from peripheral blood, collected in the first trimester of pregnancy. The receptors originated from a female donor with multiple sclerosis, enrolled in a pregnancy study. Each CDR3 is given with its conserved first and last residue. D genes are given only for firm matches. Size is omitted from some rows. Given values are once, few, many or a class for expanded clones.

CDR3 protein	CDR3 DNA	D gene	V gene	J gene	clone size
CASSVGRGGVLTEAFF	TGTGCCAGCAGCGTAGGAAGGGGAGGAGTCTTGACTGAAGCTTTCTTT	.	TRBV9	TRBJ1-1	.
CASSETGSNQPQHF	TGTGCCAGCAGTGAGACAGGGAGCAATCAGCCCCAGCATTTT	TRBD1	TRBV25-1	TRBJ1-5	once
CASSLAGGTGLNEQFF	TGTGCCAGCAGCTTAGCGGGAGGGACAGGGCTCAATGAGCAGTTCTTC	TRBD1	TRBV7-8	TRBJ2-1	.
CASTKSRLIPYNEQFF	TGTGCCAGCACAAAGTCTAGATTAATTCCCTACAATGAGCAGTTCTTC	.	TRBV28	TRBJ2-1	.
CASSHLGAFPPRAFF	TGCGCCAGCAGCCACCTGGGGGCTTTTCCACCTAGGGCTTTCTTT	.	TRBV4-1	TRBJ1-1	few
CASSFASGARPQETQYF	TGTGCCAGTAGTTTCGCTAGCGGGGCCCGACCCCAAGAGACCCAGTACTTC	TRBD2	TRBV19	TRBJ2-5	.
CASSSPGDTIYF	TGTGCCAGCAGCTCCCCCGGAGACACCATATATTTT	.	TRBV28	TRBJ1-3	.
CASSFTGGYGYTF	TGTGCCAGCAGCTTTACAGGGGGCTATGGCTACACCTTC	TRBD1	TRBV5-4	TRBJ1-2	.
CASSPGPYNSPLHF	TGTGCCAGCAGTCCCGGTCCTTATAATTCACCCCTCCACTTT	.	TRBV6-1	TRBJ1-6	.
CASSTGEQKLFF	TGTGCCAGCAGCACAGGGGAGCAAAAACTGTTTTTT	TRBD1	TRBV6-1	TRBJ1-4	.
CASSLGGENTEAFF	TGCGCCAGCAGCTTGGGGGGGGAGAACACTGAAGCTTTCTTT	.	TRBV5-1	TRBJ1-1	.
CASRDQGGGYGYTF	TGTGCCAGCAGGGATCAGGGGGGCGGCTATGGCTACACCTTC	TRBD1	TRBV6-5	TRBJ1-2	once